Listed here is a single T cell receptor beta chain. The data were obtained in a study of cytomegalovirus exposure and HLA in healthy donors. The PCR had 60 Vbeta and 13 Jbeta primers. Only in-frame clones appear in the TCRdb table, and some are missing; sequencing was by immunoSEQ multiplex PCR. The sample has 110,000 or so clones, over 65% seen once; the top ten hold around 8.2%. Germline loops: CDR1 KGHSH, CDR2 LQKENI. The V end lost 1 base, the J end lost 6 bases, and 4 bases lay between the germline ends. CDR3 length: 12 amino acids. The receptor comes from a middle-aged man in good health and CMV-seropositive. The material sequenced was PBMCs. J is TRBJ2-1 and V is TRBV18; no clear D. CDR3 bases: TGTGCCAGCTCACCACTTCGCAATGAGCAGTTCTTC. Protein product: CASSPLRNEQFF.